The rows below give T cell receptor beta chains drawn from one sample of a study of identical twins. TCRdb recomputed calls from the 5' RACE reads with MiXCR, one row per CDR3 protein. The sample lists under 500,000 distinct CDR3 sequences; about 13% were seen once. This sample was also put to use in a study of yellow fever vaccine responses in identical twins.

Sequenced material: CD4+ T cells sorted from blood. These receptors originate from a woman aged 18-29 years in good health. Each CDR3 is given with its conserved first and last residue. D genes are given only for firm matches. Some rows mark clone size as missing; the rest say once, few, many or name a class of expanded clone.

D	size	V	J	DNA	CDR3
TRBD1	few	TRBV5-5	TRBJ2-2	TGTGCCAGCAGCATAGGACAGGGGGAAAGCACCGGGGAGCTGTTTTTT	CASSIGQGESTGELFF
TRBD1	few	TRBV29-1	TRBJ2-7	TGCAGCGTCCCGGGACAGCTCTACGAGCAGTACTTC	CSVPGQLYEQYF
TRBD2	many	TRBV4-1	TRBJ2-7	TGCGCCAGCAGCCAAGATCGGGCGGGAGTTTCCTACGAGCAGTACTTC	CASSQDRAGVSYEQYF
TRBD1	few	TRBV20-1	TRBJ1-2	TGCAGTGCTAGGACAGGGGGATCCGGCTACACCTTC	CSARTGGSGYTF
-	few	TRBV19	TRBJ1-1	TGTGCCAGTAGTATTACCGCCTTGAACACTGAAGCTTTCTTT	CASSITALNTEAFF
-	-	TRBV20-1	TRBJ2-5	TGCATGGGGGGACAAGAGACCCAGTACTTC	CMGGQETQYF
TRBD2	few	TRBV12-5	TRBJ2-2	TGTGCTAGTGGTTTGGACCCCAAGGGTAGCGGGGGACCCTTTTACACCGGGGAGCTGTTTTTT	CASGLDPKGSGGPFYTGELFF
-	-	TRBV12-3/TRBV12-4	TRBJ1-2	TGTGCCAGCAGGAAATCAGCTAACTATGGCTACACCTTC	CASRKSANYGYTF
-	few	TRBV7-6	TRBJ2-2	TGTGCCAGCAGCTTAATGGGTGGGCAGGGTTCCACCGGGGAGCTGTTTTTT	CASSLMGGQGSTGELFF
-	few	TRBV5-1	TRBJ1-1	TGCGCCAGCAGCCCGGCGGGGGGCGCGGTCACTGAAGCTTTCTTT	CASSPAGGAVTEAFF
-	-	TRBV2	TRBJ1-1	TGTGCCAGCAGTGTTATCGCGGGGAACACTGAAGCTTTCTTT	CASSVIAGNTEAFF
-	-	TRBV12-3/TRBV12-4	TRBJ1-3	TGTGCCAGCAGGGCCGGGCCCCCAGAGGGAAACACCATATATTTT	CASRAGPPEGNTIYF
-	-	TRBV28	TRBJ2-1	TGTGCCAGCAGTTTAGGGGCCGCAAACCGAGGTGAGCAGTTCTTC	CASSLGAANRGEQFF
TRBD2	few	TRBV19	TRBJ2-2	TGTGCCAGTAGTATAGTAGCGGGGGTCAACACCGGGGAGCTGTTTTTT	CASSIVAGVNTGELFF
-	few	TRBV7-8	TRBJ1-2	TGTGCCAGCAGCCCCCGAGGCCTTGGCTTGTATGGCTACACCTTC	CASSPRGLGLYGYTF
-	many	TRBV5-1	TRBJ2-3	TGCGCCAGCAGGTTGGGGGACCTTGGAGCGCCAAATACGCAGTATTTT	CASRLGDLGAPNTQYF
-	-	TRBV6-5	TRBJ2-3	TGTGCCAGCAGTTACTCGGTGTGGACTAACACAGATACGCAGTATTTT	CASSYSVWTNTDTQYF
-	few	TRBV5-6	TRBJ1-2	TGTGCCAGCAGCTCAGACAAGCCTAACTATGGCTACACCTTC	CASSSDKPNYGYTF
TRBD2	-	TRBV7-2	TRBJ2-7	TGTGCCAGCAGCTTCACTAGCGGGAGGAACACCTACGAGCAGTACTTC	CASSFTSGRNTYEQYF
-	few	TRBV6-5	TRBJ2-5	TGTGCCAGCAGTTACGGGGATGGGGCCTCACAAGAGACCCAGTACTTC	CASSYGDGASQETQYF
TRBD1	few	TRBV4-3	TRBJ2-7	TGCGCCAGCAGCCAAGACTCGGCCAGGGGGCTTTCCGAGCAGTACTTC	CASSQDSARGLSEQYF
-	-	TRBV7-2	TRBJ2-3	TGTGCCAGCAGCCCCTGGGACGATACGCAGTATTTT	CASSPWDDTQYF
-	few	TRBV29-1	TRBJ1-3	TGCAGCGTCTCCAGCCCTTTTCGAGACACCATATATTTT	CSVSSPFRDTIYF